This is a list of T cell receptor beta chains from one sample in a study of cytomegalovirus exposure and HLA in healthy donors. Some clones are missing from TCRdb's copy, which holds only in-frame ones; the method was immunoSEQ multiplex PCR. The sample holds 200,000 to 250,000 clones, approximately 80% seen once. Input material: PBMCs. These receptors originate from a woman aged 25 to 39 in good health and CMV-seropositive. Both conserved end residues are part of each CDR3. D genes are given only for firm matches. Clone size is not always given. Where it is, it says once, few, many or a class for expanded clones.

cdr3_aa: CASSLGGGGSSEQYF
cdr3_nt: TGTGCCAGCAGTTTGGGTGGCGGCGGGAGTAGCGAGCAGTACTTC
clone_size: once
j_call: TRBJ2-7
v_call: TRBV28
d_call: TRBD2

cdr3_aa: CASSLAQSNTEAFF
cdr3_nt: TGCGCCAGCAGCTTGGCCCAGAGCAACACTGAAGCTTTCTTT
clone_size: once
j_call: TRBJ1-1
v_call: TRBV5-1
d_call: -

cdr3_aa: CASSLGGTGGGYTF
cdr3_nt: TGCGCCAGCAGCTTGGGAGGGACAGGGGGAGGCTACACCTTC
clone_size: -
j_call: TRBJ1-2
v_call: TRBV5-1
d_call: TRBD1

cdr3_aa: CSARTEEGYTF
cdr3_nt: TGCAGCGCCCGGACAGAGGAGGGCTACACCTTC
clone_size: -
j_call: TRBJ1-2
v_call: TRBV29-1
d_call: -

cdr3_aa: CASKGLAVDSYNEQFF
cdr3_nt: TGTGCCAGCAAAGGACTAGCGGTGGATTCCTACAATGAGCAGTTCTTC
clone_size: -
j_call: TRBJ2-1
v_call: TRBV13
d_call: TRBD2

cdr3_aa: CASSLGGPPHEQYF
cdr3_nt: TGCGCCAGCAGCTTGGGAGGGCCTCCCCACGAGCAGTACTTC
clone_size: -
j_call: TRBJ2-7
v_call: TRBV5-1
d_call: -

cdr3_aa: CASRRGQNNEKLFF
cdr3_nt: TGTGCCAGCAGGAGGGGACAGAACAATGAAAAACTGTTTTTT
clone_size: once
j_call: TRBJ1-4
v_call: TRBV27
d_call: TRBD1

cdr3_aa: CASSLVRENTEAFF
cdr3_nt: TGTGCCAGCAGCTTGGTCAGGGAGAACACTGAAGCTTTCTTT
clone_size: -
j_call: TRBJ1-1
v_call: TRBV7-9
d_call: -

cdr3_aa: CAIRGWIYGYTF
cdr3_nt: TGTGCCATCAGAGGATGGATCTATGGCTACACCTTC
clone_size: few
j_call: TRBJ1-2
v_call: TRBV10-3
d_call: -

cdr3_aa: CAWSVAGGAEKLFF
cdr3_nt: TGTGCCTGGAGTGTAGCGGGGGGAGCTGAAAAACTGTTTTTT
clone_size: -
j_call: TRBJ1-4
v_call: TRBV30
d_call: -

cdr3_aa: CASRKRLYNEQFF
cdr3_nt: TGTGCCAGCAGGAAGCGCCTCTACAATGAGCAGTTCTTC
clone_size: -
j_call: TRBJ2-1
v_call: TRBV5-6
d_call: -

cdr3_aa: CASSLDTRTEAFF
cdr3_nt: TGTGCCAGCAGCCTGGACACGAGGACTGAAGCTTTCTTT
clone_size: -
j_call: TRBJ1-1
v_call: TRBV5-5
d_call: -

cdr3_aa: CASGRAGGFYEQYF
cdr3_nt: TGTGCCAGCGGTCGAGCGGGAGGTTTCTACGAGCAGTACTTC
clone_size: once
j_call: TRBJ2-7
v_call: TRBV27
d_call: TRBD2

cdr3_aa: CASSPKKGSSYNEQFF
cdr3_nt: TGTGCCAGCAGTCCCAAAAAGGGTAGCTCCTACAATGAGCAGTTCTTC
clone_size: -
j_call: TRBJ2-1
v_call: TRBV27
d_call: -

cdr3_aa: CASSQRLAGETDTDTQYF
cdr3_nt: TGTGCCAGTAGTCAGAGACTAGCGGGAGAGACCGACACAGATACGCAGTATTTT
clone_size: -
j_call: TRBJ2-3
v_call: TRBV19
d_call: TRBD2

cdr3_aa: CASSLQGADTEAFF
cdr3_nt: TGTGCCAGCAGTCTACAGGGAGCGGACACTGAAGCTTTCTTT
clone_size: -
j_call: TRBJ1-1
v_call: TRBV6-1
d_call: -

cdr3_aa: CASSLRTGSYGYTF
cdr3_nt: TGCGCCAGCAGCTTACGGACAGGGAGCTATGGCTACACCTTC
clone_size: -
j_call: TRBJ1-2
v_call: TRBV5-1
d_call: TRBD1

cdr3_aa: CATHLTGLREQYF
cdr3_nt: TGTGCCACCCACCTAACAGGGCTTCGCGAGCAGTACTTC
clone_size: -
j_call: TRBJ2-7
v_call: TRBV28
d_call: -

cdr3_aa: CASRRDTSGNTIYF
cdr3_nt: TGTGCCAGTAGGCGGGACACCTCTGGAAACACCATATATTTT
clone_size: -
j_call: TRBJ1-3
v_call: TRBV19
d_call: -

cdr3_aa: CSVLGGSSYEQYF
cdr3_nt: TGCAGCGTTCTCGGCGGTAGCTCCTACGAGCAGTACTTC
clone_size: -
j_call: TRBJ2-7
v_call: TRBV29-1
d_call: -

cdr3_aa: CASRGYQETQYF
cdr3_nt: TGTGCCAGCAGGGGGTACCAAGAGACCCAGTACTTC
clone_size: -
j_call: TRBJ2-5
v_call: TRBV27
d_call: -

cdr3_aa: CASSSGTGYTF
cdr3_nt: TGTGCCAGCAGCTCGGGGACCGGCTACACCTTC
clone_size: -
j_call: TRBJ1-2
v_call: TRBV5-6
d_call: -

cdr3_aa: CASSLGGYNQPQHF
cdr3_nt: TGCGCCAGCAGCTTGGGGGGTTACAATCAGCCCCAGCATTTT
clone_size: -
j_call: TRBJ1-5
v_call: TRBV5-1
d_call: -

cdr3_aa: CASSLPRGVADTGELFF
cdr3_nt: TGTGCCAGCAGCTTACCCAGGGGTGTAGCGGACACCGGGGAGCTGTTTTTT
clone_size: -
j_call: TRBJ2-2
v_call: TRBV7-9
d_call: -

cdr3_aa: CASSALQGRGQPQHF
cdr3_nt: TGTGCCAGCAGTGCACTACAGGGGCGGGGGCAGCCCCAGCATTTT
clone_size: -
j_call: TRBJ1-5
v_call: TRBV2
d_call: TRBD1

cdr3_aa: CASSPKLRVSYEQYF
cdr3_nt: TGTGCCAGCAGCCCAAAATTGAGGGTCTCCTACGAGCAGTACTTC
clone_size: -
j_call: TRBJ2-7
v_call: TRBV7-9
d_call: -

cdr3_aa: CASSQDRWGQPQHF
cdr3_nt: TGCGCCAGCAGCCAAGATAGGTGGGGTCAGCCCCAGCATTTT
clone_size: few
j_call: TRBJ1-5
v_call: TRBV4-3
d_call: -

cdr3_aa: CAWSSGPGQFNQPQHF
cdr3_nt: TGTGCCTGGAGTAGCGGACCGGGACAGTTCAATCAGCCCCAGCATTTT
clone_size: -
j_call: TRBJ1-5
v_call: TRBV30
d_call: TRBD1

cdr3_aa: CASSALRTGWAEAFF
cdr3_nt: TGTGCCAGTAGTGCCTTACGTACAGGGTGGGCTGAAGCTTTCTTT
clone_size: -
j_call: TRBJ1-1
v_call: TRBV19
d_call: -

cdr3_aa: CASSIPGSAFF
cdr3_nt: TGTGCCAGTAGTATCCCAGGGAGCGCTTTCTTT
clone_size: -
j_call: TRBJ1-1
v_call: TRBV19
d_call: -

cdr3_aa: CASSLAGTEHSYNEQFF
cdr3_nt: TGCGCCAGCAGCTTGGCCGGGACAGAACACTCCTACAATGAGCAGTTCTTC
clone_size: -
j_call: TRBJ2-1
v_call: TRBV5-1
d_call: TRBD1

cdr3_aa: CASSQERTAGYEQYF
cdr3_nt: TGCGCCAGCAGCCAAGAGAGGACAGCTGGGTACGAGCAGTACTTC
clone_size: -
j_call: TRBJ2-7
v_call: TRBV4-3
d_call: -

cdr3_aa: CATSRDRGNEKLFF
cdr3_nt: TGTGCCACCAGCAGAGATAGGGGGAATGAAAAACTGTTTTTT
clone_size: -
j_call: TRBJ1-4
v_call: TRBV15
d_call: -

cdr3_aa: CASSTGTGAVMNTEAFF
cdr3_nt: TGCGCCAGCAGCACAGGGACAGGGGCCGTCATGAACACTGAAGCTTTCTTT
clone_size: -
j_call: TRBJ1-1
v_call: TRBV5-1
d_call: TRBD1

cdr3_aa: CASSPTGGAYEQYF
cdr3_nt: TGTGCCAGCAGCCCGACAGGGGGCGCGTACGAGCAGTACTTC
clone_size: -
j_call: TRBJ2-7
v_call: TRBV7-9
d_call: TRBD1

cdr3_aa: CSVEKGANGYTF
cdr3_nt: TGCAGCGTTGAAAAGGGCGCGAATGGCTACACCTTC
clone_size: -
j_call: TRBJ1-2
v_call: TRBV29-1
d_call: -

cdr3_aa: CASSPRGHSTDTQYF
cdr3_nt: TGTGCCAGCAGTCCCCGGGGACACAGCACAGATACGCAGTATTTT
clone_size: -
j_call: TRBJ2-3
v_call: TRBV27
d_call: -

cdr3_aa: CASSVHTGYTF
cdr3_nt: TGTGCCAGCAGTGTCCACACTGGATATACCTTC
clone_size: -
j_call: TRBJ1-2
v_call: TRBV2
d_call: -

cdr3_aa: CASSIFGLAGSNEQFF
cdr3_nt: TGCGCCAGCAGCATATTCGGACTAGCGGGAAGCAATGAGCAGTTCTTC
clone_size: -
j_call: TRBJ2-1
v_call: TRBV5-1
d_call: TRBD2